The sequence of this T cell receptor (beta chain) was determined in a study of blood T cells in healthy people across ages. Unmatched junction bases numbered 24, after V lost 5 bases and J lost 0 bases. In germline, CDR1 is SGHAT, CDR2 FQNNGV. CDR3 length: 21 amino acids. A second PCR of roughly 7 to 11 cycles used a sample-barcoded 5' primer and a J-beta primer mix. TCRdb recomputed calls from the 5' RACE reads with MiXCR, one row per CDR3 protein. The sample holds approximately 1.5 million distinct CDR3 sequences; 40% to 45% are singletons and the top ten take around 4%. The rearrangement joins TRBV11-2 to TRBJ1-2; TRBD1 matches 7 bases. Sequenced sample: blood. The TCR originated in a woman aged 18 to 35 in good health. The CDR3 here is CASSPSDFWDSSYKTNYGYTF. The CDR3 DNA reads as TGTGCCAGCAGCCCGAGCGACTTTTGGGACAGTAGCTACAAGACTAACTATGGCTACACCTTC.